This TCR beta chain was identified during a study of HIV-infected children after antiretroviral therapy interruption. Study information: Weeks 0, 12, interruption end (24 or 48), and about 3 years post-study gave interruption-arm samples.

Unique molecular identifiers were included in an RNA-based 3' RACE TCR library. TCRdb processed the 3' RACE reads anew with MiXCR; each CDR3 protein has one entry. Altogether about 37,000 distinct CDR3 sequences are present, just over 6.5% being singletons, with the ten largest covering about 1%. Documented treatment: PENTA 11 planned treatment interruption arm or continuous ART arm. At least 24 weeks of at least three-drug ART, in children 2 to 15 years. From thawed PBMCs, naive CD4+ CD45RA+ CD45RO- T cells were sorted. The CDR3 length is 14 residues. Germline values: CDR1 DFQATT, CDR2 SNEGSKA (reference sequence).

Sequenced here: CD45RA+ CD4+ T cells from PBMCs, pooled from several time points, sampled from a donor given antiretroviral therapy, either interrupted or continuous. Subset defined: naive CD4+ CD45RA+ CD45RO- T cells. The clonotype originates from a pool of human donors with HIV. The rearrangement uses TRBV20-1 and TRBJ2-5, with 9 bases matching TRBD1. The CDR3 here is CSGNRGPVQETQYF. The CDR3 DNA reads as TGCAGCGGGAACAGGGGGCCCGTACAAGAGACCCAGTACTTC.